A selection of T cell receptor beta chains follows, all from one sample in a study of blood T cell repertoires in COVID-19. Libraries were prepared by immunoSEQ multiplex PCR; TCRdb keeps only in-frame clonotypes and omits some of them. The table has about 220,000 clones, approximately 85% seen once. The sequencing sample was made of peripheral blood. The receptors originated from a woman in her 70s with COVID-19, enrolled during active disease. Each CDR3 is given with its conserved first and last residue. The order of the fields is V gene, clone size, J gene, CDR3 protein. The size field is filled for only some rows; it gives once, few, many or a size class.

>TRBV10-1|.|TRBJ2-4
CASSESAGNIQYF
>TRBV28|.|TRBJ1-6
CASTHGGPLHF
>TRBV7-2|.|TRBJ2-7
CASSSSGWLGEQYF
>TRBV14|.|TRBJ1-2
CASSPGPYGYTF
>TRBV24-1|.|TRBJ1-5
CATSLGQGAQPQHF
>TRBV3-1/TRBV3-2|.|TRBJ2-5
CASSQRGSETQYF
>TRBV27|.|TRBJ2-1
CASRRLAGGDEQFF
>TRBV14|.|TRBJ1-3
CASSPRGLGNTIYF
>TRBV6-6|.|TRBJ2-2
CASSPMTGGKELFF
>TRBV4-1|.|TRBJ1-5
CASSSRWRANQPQHF
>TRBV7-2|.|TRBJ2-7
CASSFGGSSSYEQYF
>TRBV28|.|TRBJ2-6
CASSLTQGARGANVLTF
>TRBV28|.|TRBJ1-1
CASRGQTYTEAFF
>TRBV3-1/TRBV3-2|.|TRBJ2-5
CASSQDPIGRTRPLKGHQETQYF
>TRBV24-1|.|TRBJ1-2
CATSDRTGGQGYTF
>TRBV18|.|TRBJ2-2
CASSHTGTSVNTGELFF
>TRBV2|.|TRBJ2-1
CASSVSNNEQFF
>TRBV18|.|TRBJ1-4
CASSEGGNEKLFF
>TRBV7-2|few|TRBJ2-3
CASSSGRGTDTQYF
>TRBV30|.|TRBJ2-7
CAWSVGDRVYEQYF
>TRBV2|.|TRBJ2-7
CASLEYRRLNSYEQYF
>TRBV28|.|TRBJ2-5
CASSFGLADQETQYF
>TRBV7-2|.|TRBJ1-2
CASSLEGEGTGYTF
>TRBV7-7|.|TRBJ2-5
CASSLGRGDLQETQYF
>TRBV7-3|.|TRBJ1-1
CASSLFAENTEAFF
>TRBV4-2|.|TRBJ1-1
CASSQGGGANTEAFF
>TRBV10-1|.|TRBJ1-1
CASSESGTANTEAFF
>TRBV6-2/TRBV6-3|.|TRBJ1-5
CASSYPTDRGPNQPQHF
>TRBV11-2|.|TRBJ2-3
CASSPGTAGGTQYF
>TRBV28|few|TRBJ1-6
CASSKDRGDSYNSPLHF
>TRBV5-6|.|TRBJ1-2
CASSSGEVYGYTF
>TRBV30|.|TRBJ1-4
CAWSVGQGREKLFF
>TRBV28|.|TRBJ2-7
CASESQGGRPSYEQYF
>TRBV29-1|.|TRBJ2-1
CSVEDSGVTGEHSVDEQFF
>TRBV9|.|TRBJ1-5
CASSVGDNGQPQHF
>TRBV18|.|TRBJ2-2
CASSIGQGAIGELFF
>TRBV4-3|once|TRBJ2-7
CASSQDGGAGGSYEQYF
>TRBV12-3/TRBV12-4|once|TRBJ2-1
CASSVGQYNEQFF
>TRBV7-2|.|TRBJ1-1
CASSADRSWAEAFF
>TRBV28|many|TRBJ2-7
CATFTQGTQQYF
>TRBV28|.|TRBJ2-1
CASSLTGGKREQFF
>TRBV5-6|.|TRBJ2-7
CASSLSGSSHEQYF
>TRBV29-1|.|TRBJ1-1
CSVKKEEQAFF
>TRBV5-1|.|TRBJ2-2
CASSLAAGGPGELFF
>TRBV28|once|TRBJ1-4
CAREPLGQGDEKLFF
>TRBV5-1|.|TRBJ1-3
CASSLEPGSGNTIYF
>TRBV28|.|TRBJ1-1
CASTNRKTGGLSEAFF
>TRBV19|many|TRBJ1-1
CASTRHLYMNTEAFF
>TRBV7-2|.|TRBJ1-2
CASSSPGQGIYGYTF
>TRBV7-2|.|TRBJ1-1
CASSFPPDRLNTEAFF
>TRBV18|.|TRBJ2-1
CASSIQGWGAGYNEQFF